This T cell receptor beta chain was sequenced in a study of cytomegalovirus exposure and HLA in healthy donors. Points from the study as a whole: Segments of the TCR beta V type were, in most cases, productive about 90% or about 30% of the time in an earlier analysis.

Among the donors, all were healthy bone marrow donors. J gave up 4 bases and V 6 bases, and 5 bases lay outside the gene matches. The germline V gene encodes CDR1 MNHEY and CDR2 SVGAGI. There are 14 residues in the CDR3. 60 Vbeta and 13 Jbeta primers were used in PCR. Only in-frame clones appear in the TCRdb table, and some are missing; sequencing was by immunoSEQ multiplex PCR. Here the sample spans some 150,000 clones, approximately 79% being singletons. As concerns this clone: What it binds is not known.

This TCR came from a man aged 40-55 years in good health and CMV-seronegative. Sequencing was carried out using PBMCs. The chain has TRBV6-5 and TRBJ2-3, with TRBD1 matching over 9 bases. The DNA for the CDR3 is TGTGCCAGCAGGTGGACAGGGGAGTCAGATACGCAGTATTTT. It specifies CASRWTGESDTQYF.